The clone carrying this TCR beta chain appeared once. The sample belongs to a study of OX40 agonist ivuxolimab in advanced cancers. The CDR3 sequence is 14 residues long. With 6 bases removed from V and 0 bases from J, the gap between germline ends came to 11 bases. Germline lookup yields CDR1 LNHDA and CDR2 SQIVND (reference sequence). Sequencing was performed with immunoSEQ multiplex PCR; in TCRdb, only in-frame clones are kept and a portion is missing. The table lists approximately 60,000 clones, roughly 80% of them singletons, with about 5% in the top ten. The rearrangement links TRBV19 to TRBJ1-2, with D uncertain. Sequencing used CD4+ or CD8+ T cells sorted from blood, obtained in a trial of the OX40 agonist ivuxolimab. This sequence originates from an adult with an advanced solid tumor such as melanoma, head and neck, liver or kidney cancer. For the CDR3, the DNA is TGTGCCAGTAGCCCGACCTTGACTAACTATGGCTACACCTTC. Translated: CASSPTLTNYGYTF.